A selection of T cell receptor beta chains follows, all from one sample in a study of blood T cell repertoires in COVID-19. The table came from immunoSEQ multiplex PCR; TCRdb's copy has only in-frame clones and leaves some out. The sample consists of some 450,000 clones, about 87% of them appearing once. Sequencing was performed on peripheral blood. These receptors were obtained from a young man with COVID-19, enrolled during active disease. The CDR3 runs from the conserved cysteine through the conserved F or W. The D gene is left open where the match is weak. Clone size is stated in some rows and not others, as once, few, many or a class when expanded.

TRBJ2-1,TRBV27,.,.,TGTGCCAGCAGTGGAGACCAAACCTACAATGAGCAGTTCTTC,CASSGDQTYNEQFF
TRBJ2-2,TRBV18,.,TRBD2,TGTGCCAGCTCACCACCCGGGACTAGCGGGGGAACCGGGGAGCTGTTTTTT,CASSPPGTSGGTGELFF
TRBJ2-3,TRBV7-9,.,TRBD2,TGTGCCAGCAGCTTATGGGGAAGCGGGGGGGCGACAGATACGCAGTATTTT,CASSLWGSGGATDTQYF
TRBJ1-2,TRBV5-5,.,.,TGTGCCAGCAGCTTGGGAGGGCGACCTAACTATGGCTACACCTTC,CASSLGGRPNYGYTF
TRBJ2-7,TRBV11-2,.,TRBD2,TGTGCCAGCAGCCCCCTCGGAGGACTAGCTTCTCGGATGCAGTACTTC,CASSPLGGLASRMQYF
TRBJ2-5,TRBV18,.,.,TGTGCCAGCTCACCTTCCTCGGGTCAAGAGACCCAGTACTTC,CASSPSSGQETQYF
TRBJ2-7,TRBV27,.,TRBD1,TGTGCCAGCAGGAGACAGGGCGTCCCCTACGAGCAGTACTTC,CASRRQGVPYEQYF
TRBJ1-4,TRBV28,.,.,TGTGCCAGCAGCGACAGTCATAATGAAAAACTGTTTTTT,CASSDSHNEKLFF
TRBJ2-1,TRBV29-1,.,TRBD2,TGCAGCGTTTCTTCAGCGGGGGGCCGCTCCTACAATGAGCAGTTCTTC,CSVSSAGGRSYNEQFF
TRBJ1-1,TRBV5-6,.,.,TGTGCCAGCAGCTTGAGGTTCCAGGGGCCGAGAGCTTTCTTT,CASSLRFQGPRAFF
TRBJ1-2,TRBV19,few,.,TGTGCCAGTAACATGGGGAGGGAACGCTATGGCTACACCTTC,CASNMGRERYGYTF
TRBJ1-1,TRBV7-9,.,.,TGTGCCAGCAGCGCACTGGGACAACCTTTTGAAGCTTTCTTT,CASSALGQPFEAFF
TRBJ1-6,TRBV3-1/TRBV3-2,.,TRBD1,TGTGCCAGCAGCCAAGTGGGACAGCTTAATTCACCCCTCCACTTT,CASSQVGQLNSPLHF
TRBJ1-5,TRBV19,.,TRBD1,TGTGCCAGTAGCGGACAGGGGTTTCAGCCCCAGCATTTT,CASSGQGFQPQHF
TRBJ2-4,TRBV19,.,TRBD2,TGTGCCAGTAGTACAAGACTAGCGGGAGGGCCCCAGGACATTCAGTACTTC,CASSTRLAGGPQDIQYF
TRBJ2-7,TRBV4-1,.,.,TGCGCCAGCAGCCAAGATTCCGGAGGGACAGCCTACGAGCAGTACTTC,CASSQDSGGTAYEQYF
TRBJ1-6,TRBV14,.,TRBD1,TGTGCCAGCAGCCCAGGGGGCTCCTATAATTCACCCCTCCACTTT,CASSPGGSYNSPLHF
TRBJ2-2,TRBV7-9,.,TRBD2,TGTGCCAGCAGCCCACGGGGGACTAGCACCGGGGAGCTGTTTTTT,CASSPRGTSTGELFF
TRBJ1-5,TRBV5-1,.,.,TGCGCCAGCAGCTTGGCCGGTGATAGCAATCAGCCCCAGCATTTT,CASSLAGDSNQPQHF
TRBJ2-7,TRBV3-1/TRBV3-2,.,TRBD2,TGTGCCAGCAGCCAACCTCGGACGACTAGCGGGAGCTCCGAGCAGTACTTC,CASSQPRTTSGSSEQYF
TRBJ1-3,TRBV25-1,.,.,TGTGCCAGCAGTGAATACTCCCCAGGGAACACCATATATTTT,CASSEYSPGNTIYF
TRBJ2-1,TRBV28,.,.,TGTGCCAGCAGTTGGACGATAGGGGGTGCGCGGTACAATGAGCAGTTCTTC,CASSWTIGGARYNEQFF
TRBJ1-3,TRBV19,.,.,TGTGCCAGTAGTATCGGAGTAGGCGGGGAGTTAAACACCATATATTTT,CASSIGVGGELNTIYF
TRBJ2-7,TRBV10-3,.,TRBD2,TGTGCCATCAGTGAGGGGGAGCGGGAGGTTCATGAGCAGTACTTC,CAISEGEREVHEQYF
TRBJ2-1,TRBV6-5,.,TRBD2,TGTGCCAGCAGAGCTATAGCGGGAGGGTACAATGAGCAGTTCTTC,CASRAIAGGYNEQFF
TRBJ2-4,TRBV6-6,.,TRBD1,TGTGCCAGCAGGTTACGGGACAGGGGCTTTCAGTACTTC,CASRLRDRGFQYF
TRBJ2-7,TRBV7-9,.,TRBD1,TGTGCCAGCAGCTTTCCCGGGACAGGGAATCACGAGCAGTACTTC,CASSFPGTGNHEQYF
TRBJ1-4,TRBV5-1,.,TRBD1,TGCGCCAGCAGCTTGGGGGACAGGGAGGGCGAAAAACTGTTTTTT,CASSLGDREGEKLFF
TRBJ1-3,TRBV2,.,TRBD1,TGTGCCAGCAGTGGGGACAGGGGGCGCGGAAACACCATATATTTT,CASSGDRGRGNTIYF
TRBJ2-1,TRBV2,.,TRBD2,TGTGCCAGCAGTGCAACTAGCGGGTCGGTTGAGCAGTTCTTC,CASSATSGSVEQFF
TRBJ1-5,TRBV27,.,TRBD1,TGTGCCAGCAGTGGACAGGGAGGTCAGCCCCAGCATTTT,CASSGQGGQPQHF
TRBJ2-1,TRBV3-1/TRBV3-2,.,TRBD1,TGTGCCAGCAGCCAAGGCCTCACAGGGGCTAGGTACAATGAGCAGTTCTTC,CASSQGLTGARYNEQFF
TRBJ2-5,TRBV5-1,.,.,TGCGCCAGCAGCTTCCGGGATCCCCAAGAGACCCAGTACTTC,CASSFRDPQETQYF
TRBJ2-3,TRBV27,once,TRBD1,TGTGCCAGCAGTCTCGACAGGGTAGGGACAGATACGCAGTATTTT,CASSLDRVGTDTQYF
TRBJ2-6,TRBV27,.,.,TGTGCCAGCAGGCGGCTAGACTCTGGGGCCAACGTCCTGACTTTC,CASRRLDSGANVLTF
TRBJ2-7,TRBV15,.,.,TGTGCCACCAGCAGAGCCAGGACAAGACAGTACTTC,CATSRARTRQYF
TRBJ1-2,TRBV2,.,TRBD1,TGTGCCAGCAGGGTCGGACAGGGGCTCTATGGCTACACCTTC,CASRVGQGLYGYTF
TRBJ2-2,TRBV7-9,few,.,TGTGCCAGCAGCAATGACAGAAAGAACGGGGAGCTGTTTTTT,CASSNDRKNGELFF
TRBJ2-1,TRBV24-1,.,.,TGTGCCACCAGTGAGAGCTCCGGGACACCATACAATGAGCAGTTCTTC,CATSESSGTPYNEQFF
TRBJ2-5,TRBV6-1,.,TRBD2,TGTGCCAGCAGTGAATATGGCGGGGGACTCCAAGAGACCCAGTACTTC,CASSEYGGGLQETQYF
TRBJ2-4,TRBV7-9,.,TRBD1,TGTGCCAGCAGCTTAGGGACAGGGGGAAATCAAAACATTCAGTACTTC,CASSLGTGGNQNIQYF
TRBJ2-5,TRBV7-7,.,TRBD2,TGTGCCAGCAGACGTACCCCTTCGACTAGCGGGGAAGAGACCCAGTACTTC,CASRRTPSTSGEETQYF
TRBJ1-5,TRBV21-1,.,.,TGTGCCAGCAGCAACGAATACAGGGGTGTTCAGCCCCAGCATTTT,CASSNEYRGVQPQHF
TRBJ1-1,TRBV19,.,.,TGTGCCAGTAGTACAGACTTTCCGGGGGCTGAAGCTTTCTTT,CASSTDFPGAEAFF
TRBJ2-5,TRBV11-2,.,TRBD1,TGTGCCAGCAGCCCGGGGACAGGCCAAGAGACCCAGTACTTC,CASSPGTGQETQYF
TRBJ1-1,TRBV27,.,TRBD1,TGTGCCAGCAGTTTACAGGGGGCAACTGAAGCTTTCTTT,CASSLQGATEAFF
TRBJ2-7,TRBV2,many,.,TGTGCCAGCAGTGACCAGGCCTACGAGCAGTACTTC,CASSDQAYEQYF
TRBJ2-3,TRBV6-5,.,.,TGTGCCAGCAGGAAAGGGCCGGACAACGCGCAGTATTTT,CASRKGPDNAQYF
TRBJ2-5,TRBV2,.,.,TGTGCCAGCAGTGAACCGCAGGGGGGAGAAGAGACCCAGTACTTC,CASSEPQGGEETQYF
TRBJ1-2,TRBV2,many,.,TGTGCCAGCAGTGGACAGTCCGGGTATAGGGATGGCTACACCTTC,CASSGQSGYRDGYTF
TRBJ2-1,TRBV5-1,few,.,TGCGCCAGCAGCTATTTAGCAGACTCTACCTACAATGAGCAGTTCTTC,CASSYLADSTYNEQFF
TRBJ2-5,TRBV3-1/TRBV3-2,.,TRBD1,TGTGCCAGCAGCCTACTCGGGACAGGGGAAGAGACCCAGTACTTC,CASSLLGTGEETQYF